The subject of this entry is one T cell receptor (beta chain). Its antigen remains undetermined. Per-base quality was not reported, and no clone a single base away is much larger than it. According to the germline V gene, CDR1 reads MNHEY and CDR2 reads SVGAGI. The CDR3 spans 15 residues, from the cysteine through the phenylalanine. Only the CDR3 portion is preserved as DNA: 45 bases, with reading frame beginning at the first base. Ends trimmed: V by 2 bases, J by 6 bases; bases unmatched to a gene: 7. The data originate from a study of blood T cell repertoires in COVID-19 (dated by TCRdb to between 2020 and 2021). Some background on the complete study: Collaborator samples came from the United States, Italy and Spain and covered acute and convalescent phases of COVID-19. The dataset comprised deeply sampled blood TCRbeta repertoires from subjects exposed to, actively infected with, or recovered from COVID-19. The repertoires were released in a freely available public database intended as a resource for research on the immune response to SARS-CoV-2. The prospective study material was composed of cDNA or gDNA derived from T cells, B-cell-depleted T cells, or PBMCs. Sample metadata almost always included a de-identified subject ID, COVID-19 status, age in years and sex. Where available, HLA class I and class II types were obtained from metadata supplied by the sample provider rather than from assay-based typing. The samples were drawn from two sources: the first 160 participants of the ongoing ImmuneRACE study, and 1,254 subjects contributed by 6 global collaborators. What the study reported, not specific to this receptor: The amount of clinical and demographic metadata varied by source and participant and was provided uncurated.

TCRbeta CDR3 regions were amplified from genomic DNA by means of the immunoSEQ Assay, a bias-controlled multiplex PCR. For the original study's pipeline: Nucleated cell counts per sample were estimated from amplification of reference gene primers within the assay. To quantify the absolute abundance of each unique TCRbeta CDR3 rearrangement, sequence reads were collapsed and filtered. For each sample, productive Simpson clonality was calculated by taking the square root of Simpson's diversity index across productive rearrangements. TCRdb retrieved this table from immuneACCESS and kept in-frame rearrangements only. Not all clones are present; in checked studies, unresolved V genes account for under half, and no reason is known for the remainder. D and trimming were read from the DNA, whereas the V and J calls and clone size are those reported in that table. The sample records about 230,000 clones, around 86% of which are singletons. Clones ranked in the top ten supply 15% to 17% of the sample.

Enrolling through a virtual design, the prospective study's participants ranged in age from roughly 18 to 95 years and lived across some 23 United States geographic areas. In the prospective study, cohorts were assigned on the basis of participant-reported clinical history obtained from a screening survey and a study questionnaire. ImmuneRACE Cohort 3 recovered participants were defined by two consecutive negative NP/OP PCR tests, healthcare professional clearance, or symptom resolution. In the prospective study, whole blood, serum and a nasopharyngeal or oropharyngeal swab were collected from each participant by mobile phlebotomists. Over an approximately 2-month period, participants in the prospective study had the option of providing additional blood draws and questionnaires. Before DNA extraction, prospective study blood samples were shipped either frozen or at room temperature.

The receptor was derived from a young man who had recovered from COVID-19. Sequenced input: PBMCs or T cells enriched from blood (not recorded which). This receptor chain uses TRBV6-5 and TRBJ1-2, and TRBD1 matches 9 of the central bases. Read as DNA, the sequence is TGTGCCAGCAGTTACGCACAGGGGGCAAGCGATGGCTACACCTTC. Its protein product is CASSYAQGASDGYTF.